Following are 18 T cell receptor beta chains from one sample sequenced in a study of blood T cell repertoires in COVID-19. Generated by immunoSEQ multiplex PCR, the TCRdb table keeps only in-frame clones and is missing some. The sample contains around 270,000 clones, about 89% of which appear only once. The sample consisted of peripheral blood. The source is a middle-aged man with acute or convalescent COVID-19.

As regards this clone: The junction differs from germline at one of its ends, possibly a read error. The rearrangement uses TRBV6-5 and TRBJ1-3; the D is unclear. The CDR3 contains 10 residues. Germline assignment: CDR1 MNHEY and CDR2 SVGAGI. The CDR3 is CMSSGNTIYF. The CDR3 DNA reads TGCATGAGCTCGGGAAACACCATATATTTT.

The chain employs TRBV6-1 and TRBJ2-5, with D tentatively TRBD1 (8 bases). CDR1 is MNHNS and CDR2 is SASEGT in the germline V gene. This CDR3 spans 15 amino acids. V shed 3 bases and J shed 2 bases, with 13 bases lying between them. Here the CDR3 reads CASSDTGGVQETQYF. The CDR3 nucleotides are TGTGCCAGCAGTGACACAGGGGGGGTACAAGAGACCCAGTACTTC.

V and J are TRBV5-4 and TRBJ2-7; 9 nucleotides agree with TRBD1. With V trimmed by 3 bases and J by 5 bases, 12 bases remained unmatched. The germline CDR1 and CDR2 sequences are SGHNT and YYREEE (reference sequence). CDR3 length equals 16 residues. The CDR3 nucleotides are TGTGCCAGCAGCTACCCCTTTGGACAGGGGCGAAACGAGCAGTACTTC. Its protein product is CASSYPFGQGRNEQYF.

The chain uses TRBV2 and TRBJ1-6; D is possibly TRBD1 (6 bases). This CDR3 has 14 amino acids. Germline loops: CDR1 SNHLY, CDR2 FYNNEI. Trimming removed 8 bases from V and 9 bases from J, with 17 bases in between. CDR3 nucleotide sequence: TGTGCCAGCCGGACAGACCTAATTGGTTCACCCCTCCACTTT. It is translated as CASRTDLIGSPLHF.

The count of this clone is one. This sequence joins TRBV3-1 (or the pseudogene TRBV3-2) and TRBJ2-5; D is unresolved. In germline, CDR1 is LGHDT, CDR2 YNNKEL (reference sequence). Between the trimmed V and J ends, which lost 4 bases and 2 bases, there was a span of 11 bases. CDR3 size: 14 residues. The CDR3 coding sequence is TGTGCCAGCAGCCCTCGTGCTCAGCAAGAGACCCAGTACTTC. Protein: CASSPRAQQETQYF.

The genes are TRBV2 and TRBJ2-7, with 7 bases matching TRBD1. CDR1 is SNHLY, CDR2 FYNNEI, per germline. The CDR3 is made up of 14 amino acids. The J segment lost 6 bases and the V segment lost 5 bases, leaving 10 bases of the junction unmatched. In nucleotides, the CDR3 is TGTGCCAGCAGTCTCCTCTTAACAGGGGTCGAGCAGTACTTC. This gives the protein CASSLLLTGVEQYF.

The V gene is TRBV14, the J gene TRBJ1-4; 7 positions match TRBD1. With 3 bases clipped from V and 5 bases from J, the junction kept 6 bases outside the gene matches. Germline CDR1 reads SGHDN; CDR2 reads FVKESK. The CDR3 sequence is 15 residues long. CDR3 coding DNA: TGTGCCAGCAGCCACGGACAGGCTCTGAATGAAAAACTGTTTTTT. Amino acid sequence: CASSHGQALNEKLFF.

The chain couples TRBV2 to TRBJ2-5; weak D call: TRBD1 (6 bases). With 4 bases removed from V and 1 base from J, the gap between germline ends came to 10 bases. The CDR3 contains 14 residues. From germline, CDR1 is SNHLY and CDR2 FYNNEI. CDR3 DNA sequence: TGTGCCAGCAGTGCGGACAGATCCCAAGAGACCCAGTACTTC. Protein product: CASSADRSQETQYF.

The chain joins TRBV5-1 to TRBJ2-4, with a possible D match to TRBD2 (6 bases). CDR3 length: 16 residues. The germline V gene encodes CDR1 SGHRS and CDR2 YFSETQ. V dropped 2 bases and J dropped 1 base, with 13 bases sitting between them. CDR3 residues: CASSLGPREAKNIQYF. The DNA for the CDR3 is TGCGCCAGCAGCTTAGGGCCCCGGGAGGCCAAAAACATTCAGTACTTC.

The chain combines TRBV7-2 with TRBJ2-2, with 9 bases lining up with TRBD2. V shed 2 bases, J shed 4 bases, and the junction held 14 bases outside the gene matches. There are 19 residues in the CDR3. Looked up from germline, CDR1 is SGHTA and CDR2 is FQGNSA. DNA for the CDR3: TGTGCCAGCAGCTTAAGCGCTAGCGGGGTCCCGGGGATCACCGGGGAGCTGTTTTTT. It yields the protein CASSLSASGVPGITGELFF.

This chain uses TRBV2 with TRBJ1-1; a weak D match, TRBD1 (5 bases). CDR1 and CDR2 (germline): SNHLY, FYNNEI. This CDR3 has 17 residues. The germline V and J ends were trimmed by 4 bases and 0 bases, with 18 bases remaining between them. In DNA, the CDR3 is TGTGCCAGCAGTGCGGGGGGGTACAGGAATTTGAACACTGAAGCTTTCTTT. As protein: CASSAGGYRNLNTEAFF.

In its sample, this clone was seen a few times. This chain links TRBV6-5 with TRBJ2-4; TRBD2 aligns across 10 bases. From germline, CDR1 is MNHEY and CDR2 SVGAGI. The CDR3 totals 14 residues. V trimming: 5 bases; J trimming: 9 bases; junction bases outside the gene matches: 7. The CDR3 loop is CASSQRGGNGIQYF. The CDR3 DNA follows: TGTGCCAGCAGTCAGCGGGGGGGTAATGGCATTCAGTACTTC.

This clone was detected once. This chain uses TRBV11-2 with TRBJ1-2; D may be TRBD1 (6 bases). This CDR3 region has 14 residues. The V and J ends lost 0 bases and 4 bases respectively, with 9 bases between them. The germline CDR1 and CDR2 sequences are SGHAT and FQNNGV. DNA of the CDR3: TGTGCCAGCAGCTTAGAGTGGGGGCCCTATGGCTACACCTTC. This gives the protein CASSLEWGPYGYTF. Full variable domain (missing parts from reference TRBV11-2 and TRBJ1-2): EAGVAQSPRYKIIEKRQSVAFWCNPISGHATLYWYQQILGQGPKLLIQFQNNGVVDDSQLPKDRFSAERLKGVDSTLKIQPAKLEDSAVYLCASSLEWGPYGYTFGSGTRLTVV.

The CDR3 nucleotides are TGCGCCAGCAGTCACAGGTTCAACTATGGCTACACCTTC. It specifies CASSHRFNYGYTF. The chain links TRBV23-1 to TRBJ1-2, with D uncertain. TRBV23-1 is marked as an open reading frame, function uncertain. The CDR3 loop spans 13 amino acids. Trimming removed 3 bases at V and 2 bases at J, with 7 bases between.

The gene calls are TRBV29-1 and TRBJ2-1; D ambiguous. V lost 5 bases, J lost 0 bases, and 8 bases lay in between. Per the germline V gene, CDR1 is SQVTM and CDR2 is ANQGSEA. This CDR3 comprises 13 residues. In DNA, the CDR3 is TGCAGCGTTCCCGTAGTCTCCTACAATGAGCAGTTCTTC. It yields the protein CSVPVVSYNEQFF.

The genes are TRBV15 and TRBJ1-2; 12 bases line up with TRBD1. The CDR3 has 17 amino acids. The ends lost 1 base at V and 4 bases at J; junction bases unmatched: 7. The germline V gene encodes CDR1 LNHNV and CDR2 YYDKDF (reference sequence). CDR3 sequence reads: CATSRAGTGGSVYGYTF. CDR3 DNA sequence: TGTGCCACCAGCAGAGCTGGGACAGGGGGCTCTGTCTATGGCTACACCTTC. Full variable domain (outside the CDR3, taken from reference TRBV15 and TRBJ1-2): DAMVIQNPRYQVTQFGKPVTLSCSQTLNHNVMYWYQQKSSQAPKLLFHYYDKDFNNEADTPDNFQSRRPNTSFCFLDIRSPGLGDTAMYLCATSRAGTGGSVYGYTFGSGTRLTVV.

The chain employs TRBV12-5 and TRBJ2-1; the D gene is possibly TRBD1 (7 bases). The CDR3 is made up of 13 amino acids. Germline V gives CDR1 LGHNT, CDR2 FRNRAP. With 5 bases removed from V and 9 bases from J, the gap between germline ends came to 14 bases. CDR3 nucleotides: TGTGCTAGTGGTCCCCCAGGGGGAGGTGAGCAGTTCTTC. Encoded protein: CASGPPGGGEQFF.

CDR3 nucleotides: TGTGCCAGCAGCCAAGACCCTCGGGGGAGATCTGCTTTCTTT. It is translated as CASSQDPRGRSAFF. V and J are TRBV3-1 (or the pseudogene TRBV3-2) and TRBJ1-1, with D perhaps matching TRBD1 (5 bases). Germline values: CDR1 LGHDT, CDR2 YNNKEL (reference sequence). Trimming pared 0 bases from V and 11 bases from J, leaving 16 bases between. The CDR3 is 14 residues long.